These T cell receptor beta chains were read from a single sample in a study of T cell changes during pregnancy in multiple sclerosis. Here immunoSEQ multiplex PCR was the method, and the copy in TCRdb shows in-frame clones only, minus some. The sample consists of about 38,000 clones, 88% of them appearing once. Sequenced here: CD8+ T cells from peripheral blood mononuclear cells, sampled in the third trimester of pregnancy. These receptors were obtained from a female donor with multiple sclerosis, enrolled in a pregnancy study. The CDR3 runs from the conserved cysteine through the conserved F or W. Fields, in order: D gene, CDR3 length, clone size, V gene, J gene, CDR3 protein, CDR3 DNA. A D gene is named only where the DNA matches it firmly. Part of the rows lack a size; the others show once, few, many or a class for expanded clones.

>TRBD2|21|-|TRBV7-8|TRBJ2-1
CASSPFLAGGHPMVHYNEQFF
TGTGCCAGCAGCCCCTTCCTAGCGGGGGGCCATCCCATGGTTCACTACAATGAGCAGTTCTTC
>-|13|-|TRBV10-1|TRBJ2-1
CASSDPGFGEQFF
TGCGCCAGCAGTGACCCGGGTTTCGGTGAGCAGTTCTTC
>TRBD1|15|-|TRBV27|TRBJ2-1
CASSLSGTGIREQFF
TGTGCCAGCAGTTTATCCGGGACAGGGATTCGGGAGCAGTTCTTC
>TRBD2|16|-|TRBV10-2|TRBJ2-7
CASSRTSGGALGEQYF
TGCGCCAGCAGTAGGACTAGCGGGGGGGCATTGGGCGAGCAGTACTTC
>-|13|-|TRBV5-4|TRBJ1-2
CASSREVGYGYTF
TGTGCCAGCAGCAGGGAGGTTGGCTATGGCTACACCTTC
>-|15|medium-sized|TRBV19|TRBJ2-7
CASSPLAGATYEQYF
TGTGCCAGTAGTCCCCTCGCGGGGGCGACGTACGAGCAGTACTTC
>TRBD1|14|-|TRBV19|TRBJ2-1
CASSIGQDYNEQFF
TGTGCCAGTAGTATCGGACAGGACTACAATGAGCAGTTCTTC
>TRBD1|15|-|TRBV27|TRBJ2-7
CASSWDRGPTYEQYF
TGTGCCAGCAGTTGGGACAGGGGACCTACCTACGAGCAGTACTTC
>-|15|-|TRBV11-2|TRBJ1-2
CASSLDARGLYGYTF
TGTGCCAGCAGCTTAGATGCAAGGGGACTCTATGGCTACACCTTC
>TRBD1|12|few|TRBV5-4|TRBJ2-7
CASGQGWHEQYF
TGTGCCAGCGGACAGGGTTGGCACGAGCAGTACTTC
>TRBD2|18|few|TRBV25-1|TRBJ2-7
CASSSGTAGTSPSYEQYF
TGTGCCAGCAGTTCGGGGACAGCTGGGACTAGCCCCTCCTACGAGCAGTACTTC
>-|16|-|TRBV5-6|TRBJ1-4
CASSYQGSYLSEKLFF
TGTGCCAGCAGTTATCAGGGATCCTATTTGAGTGAAAAACTGTTTTTT
>-|14|-|TRBV11-2|TRBJ2-6
CASSLGAGANVLTF
TGTGCCAGCAGCTTAGGAGCTGGGGCCAACGTCCTGACTTTC
>-|13|-|TRBV7-3|TRBJ1-2
CASSPTGDYGYTF
TGTGCCAGCAGCCCCACGGGAGACTATGGCTACACCTTC
>-|17|-|TRBV19|TRBJ2-2
CASSPFPRTAYTGELFF
TGTGCCAGTAGTCCCTTTCCTCGGACAGCTTACACCGGGGAGCTGTTTTTT
>-|15|-|TRBV4-1|TRBJ1-2
CASSLVARGTNGYTF
TGCGCCAGCAGCCTGGTGGCCCGGGGGACGAATGGCTACACCTTC
>-|15|-|TRBV27|TRBJ2-1
CASSLWGAGGNEQFF
TGTGCCAGCAGTTTATGGGGGGCAGGGGGGAATGAGCAGTTCTTC
>TRBD2|16|-|TRBV19|TRBJ2-1
CASRGLAGGLGNEQFF
TGTGCCAGTAGGGGACTAGCGGGGGGACTGGGGAATGAGCAGTTCTTC
>-|17|-|TRBV7-3|TRBJ1-1
CASSPSKGGLGATEAFF
TGTGCCAGCAGCCCGTCGAAAGGTGGCCTGGGAGCCACTGAAGCTTTCTTT
>-|14|-|TRBV6-6|TRBJ1-1
CASSLREMNTEAFF
TGTGCCAGCAGTTTGCGGGAAATGAACACTGAAGCTTTCTTT
>-|15|-|TRBV11-3|TRBJ1-1
CASRAGKRMNTEAFF
TGTGCCAGCAGAGCAGGGAAAAGGATGAACACTGAAGCTTTCTTT
>-|15|once|TRBV27|TRBJ1-6
CASTLTAPRNSPLHF
TGTGCCAGCACCCTGACAGCCCCCCGAAATTCACCCCTCCACTTT
>-|16|once|TRBV5-5|TRBJ2-7
CASTDSAQGLTYEQYF
TGTGCCAGCACCGATTCGGCGCAGGGCTTAACCTACGAGCAGTACTTC
>-|15|-|TRBV11-2|TRBJ1-2
CASSMNGAPMSGYTF
TGTGCCAGCAGCATGAATGGGGCCCCCATGAGTGGCTACACCTTC
>TRBD1|15|-|TRBV29-1|TRBJ2-7
CSVGRPTGGSYEQYF
TGCAGCGTTGGACGACCGACAGGGGGGAGCTACGAGCAGTACTTC
>-|16|few|TRBV2|TRBJ1-2
CASSEALKGVGYGYTF
TGTGCCAGCAGTGAAGCGCTCAAGGGGGTAGGCTATGGCTACACCTTC
>-|15|-|TRBV6-5|TRBJ1-1
CASSYSGGELTEAFF
TGTGCCAGCAGTTACTCCGGGGGGGAGCTTACTGAAGCTTTCTTT
>TRBD1|14|-|TRBV5-1|TRBJ1-2
CASSRDRGKDGYTF
TGCGCCAGCAGCCGGGACAGGGGTAAGGATGGCTACACCTTC
>TRBD1|14|-|TRBV9|TRBJ1-1
CASSSGQGNTEAFF
TGTGCCAGCAGCTCCGGACAGGGCAACACTGAAGCTTTCTTT
>TRBD1|15|-|TRBV2|TRBJ2-7
CASSEAPGQNYEQYF
TGTGCCAGCAGTGAAGCCCCGGGACAGAACTACGAGCAGTACTTC
>-|14|-|TRBV19|TRBJ2-4
CASGLRQGGNIQYF
TGTGCCAGCGGTCTTAGGCAGGGCGGAAACATTCAGTACTTC
>-|15|-|TRBV30|TRBJ1-1
CAWSTPPTGNTEAFF
TGTGCCTGGAGTACGCCCCCAACAGGGAACACTGAAGCTTTCTTT
>-|14|-|TRBV5-5|TRBJ2-7
CASSLQGMDYEQYF
TGTGCCAGCAGCTTACAGGGCATGGACTACGAGCAGTACTTC